These T cell receptor beta chains were read from a single sample in a study of cytomegalovirus exposure and HLA in healthy donors. The protocol was immunoSEQ multiplex PCR, while the TCRdb copy is restricted to in-frame clones and leaves out a portion. The sample includes about 150,000 clones, roughly 80% of them seen just once. Sequencing was carried out using PBMCs. The source of these receptors is a woman aged 40 to 50 in good health and CMV-seropositive. CDR3s include the opening cysteine and the closing phenylalanine or tryptophan. D genes are given only for firm matches. The size field is filled for only some rows; it gives once, few, many or a size class.

j_call v_call clone_size d_call cdr3_length cdr3_nt cdr3_aa
TRBJ2-7 TRBV6-5 NA NA 16 TGTGCCAGCAGTTACTCGCCCACGATTAGCTCCTACGAGCAGTACTTC CASSYSPTISSYEQYF
TRBJ2-7 TRBV5-8 once NA 14 TGTGCCAGCAGCTCCGGGACTCTCACCTACGAGCAGTACTTC CASSSGTLTYEQYF
TRBJ2-7 TRBV5-1 NA TRBD2 12 TGCGCCAGCAGCTCGGGACTAAACGAGCAGTACTTC CASSSGLNEQYF
TRBJ1-6 TRBV6-5 NA NA 14 TGTGCCAGCGCAAAGGTCCGGGGTAATTCACCCCTCCACTTT CASAKVRGNSPLHF
TRBJ1-1 TRBV21-1 NA NA 18 TGTGCCAGCAGCAAAGAGCATGGTACAGCCCCTGTGAACACTGAAGCTTTCTTT CASSKEHGTAPVNTEAFF
TRBJ2-5 TRBV9 NA NA 15 TGTGCCAGCAGCGTAGCCGGGACTTTTCAAGAGACCCAGTACTTC CASSVAGTFQETQYF
TRBJ2-2 TRBV9 NA TRBD2 21 TGTGCCAGCAGCGTGAGGGGTGCCCGTACTAGCGGGGGCCCGAACACCGGGGAGCTGTTTTTT CASSVRGARTSGGPNTGELFF
TRBJ1-2 TRBV6-5 NA NA 13 TGTGCCAGCAGTTACGAGGCCCGAGGGGGCTACACCTTC CASSYEARGGYTF
TRBJ2-7 TRBV11-2 NA NA 12 TGTGCCAGCAGCCGACTAAACACTGAGCAGTACTTC CASSRLNTEQYF
TRBJ1-6 TRBV5-4 NA TRBD1 15 TGTGCCAGCAGCTTACAGGGGTCGGGAAATTCACCCCTCCACTTT CASSLQGSGNSPLHF
TRBJ2-7 TRBV15 NA TRBD1 15 TGTGCCACCAGCTCCGGGACAGGGCTTGGATACGAGCAGTACTTC CATSSGTGLGYEQYF
TRBJ2-3 TRBV19 NA NA 13 TGTGCCAGTGGGGGCGGAGCCACAGATACGCAGTATTTT CASGGGATDTQYF
TRBJ2-1 TRBV18 once NA 17 TGTGCCAGCTCACCAGTATTTAACAGATTAGGTGGCAATGAGCAGTTCTTC CASSPVFNRLGGNEQFF
TRBJ2-1 TRBV6-5 NA NA 11 TGTGCCAGCAGTTACGTGGGGGGGCAATTCTTC CASSYVGGQFF
TRBJ1-3 TRBV25-1 NA TRBD1 17 TGTGCCAGCAGTGCCCTCCCAGGGACAGGGTCTAGGAACACCATATATTTT CASSALPGTGSRNTIYF
TRBJ2-1 TRBV18 NA TRBD2 15 TGTGCCAGCTCACCCAGCGGGAGTCTGTACAATGAGCAGTTCTTC CASSPSGSLYNEQFF
TRBJ2-2 TRBV5-1 NA TRBD1 16 TGCGCCAGCAGCACCCGGACAGGCCCCCAGACCGGGGAGCTGTTTTTT CASSTRTGPQTGELFF
TRBJ1-5 TRBV19 NA TRBD1 13 TGTGCCACTCAGGGACAGCGAAATCAGCCCCAGCATTTT CATQGQRNQPQHF
TRBJ1-4 TRBV6-6 NA NA 15 TGTGCCAGCAGTTACTGGGGGGCAACTAATGAAAAACTGTTTTTT CASSYWGATNEKLFF
TRBJ2-7 TRBV6-5 NA TRBD2 14 TGTGCCAGCAGCCACGGGGGGGTGGGCCACGAGCAGTACTTC CASSHGGVGHEQYF
TRBJ2-7 TRBV6-1 NA NA 14 TGTGCCAGCAGTGATGGACGGGGGAGATACGAGCAGTACTTC CASSDGRGRYEQYF
TRBJ1-2 TRBV7-9 NA NA 14 TGTGCCAGCAGCTTTCCAGGGGAGAGCTATGGCTACACCTTC CASSFPGESYGYTF
TRBJ2-5 TRBV5-4 NA TRBD1 16 TGTGCCAGCAGCTTGGTATTACGGACAGGGGAAGAGACCCAGTACTTC CASSLVLRTGEETQYF